Detailed here is one T cell receptor beta chain. TCRdb's copy holds only in-frame clones and misses some; the assay was immunoSEQ multiplex PCR. Of fewer than 400,000 clones listed, over 70% are singletons. The sample is drawn from a study of blood T cell repertoires in COVID-19. Germline V gives CDR1 MGHRA, CDR2 YSYEKL. CDR3 length equals 16 residues. The J segment lost 3 bases and the V segment lost 4 bases, leaving 10 bases of the junction unmatched. Cohort 3 recovery required two negative PCRs, clearance, or symptom resolution. This sequence joins TRBV4-1 and TRBJ1-1; 8 bases match TRBD1. The clonotype was recovered from a man aged 30 to 45 who had recovered from COVID-19. The sample comprised PBMCs or T cells enriched from blood (not recorded which). The chain's CDR3 is CASSLYASTGDTEAFF. CDR3 in DNA: TGCGCCAGCAGCCTGTACGCTTCGACAGGGGACACTGAAGCTTTCTTT.